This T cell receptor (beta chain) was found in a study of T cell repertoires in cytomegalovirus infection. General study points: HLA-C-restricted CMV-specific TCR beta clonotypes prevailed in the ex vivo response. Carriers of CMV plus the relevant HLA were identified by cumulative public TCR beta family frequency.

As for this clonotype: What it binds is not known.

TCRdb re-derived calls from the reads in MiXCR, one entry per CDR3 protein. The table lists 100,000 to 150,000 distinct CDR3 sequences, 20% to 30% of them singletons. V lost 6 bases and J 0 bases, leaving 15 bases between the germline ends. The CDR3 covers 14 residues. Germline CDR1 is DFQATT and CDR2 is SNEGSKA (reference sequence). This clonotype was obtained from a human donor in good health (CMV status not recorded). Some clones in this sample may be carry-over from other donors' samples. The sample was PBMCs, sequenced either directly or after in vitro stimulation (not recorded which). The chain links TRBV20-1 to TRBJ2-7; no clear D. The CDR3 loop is CSAIRPRNSYEQYF. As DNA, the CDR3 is TGCAGTGCCATAAGGCCTAGGAACTCCTACGAGCAGTACTTC.